The 13 T cell receptor beta chains listed next were all sequenced from one sample in a study of control samples from healthy donors and cancer patients. Using immunoSEQ multiplex PCR, the repertoire was profiled, and TCRdb retains in-frame clones only, with some absent. This repertoire shows around 150,000 clones, approximately 94% found once; its top ten account for 8.5%. Sequencing was performed on blood. The source of these receptors is a woman aged 35 to 49 in good health.

The DNA for the CDR3 is TGCGCCAGCAGCTCGGGACAGGGAGGAAACACCATATATTTT. Protein: CASSSGQGGNTIYF. J is TRBJ1-3 and V is TRBV5-1; 9 bases fit TRBD1. The germline gives CDR1 SGHRS, CDR2 YFSETQ. The length of the CDR3 is 14 residues. Trimming took 3 bases from V and 4 from J; bases not matched to a gene: 2.

This clone was found once. J is TRBJ1-2 and V is TRBV15; D ambiguous. Germline lookup yields CDR1 LNHNV and CDR2 YYDKDF (reference sequence). CDR3 length: 14 residues. V lost 4 bases and J 4 bases, leaving 13 bases between the germline ends. The CDR3 coding sequence is TGTGCCACCAGCAACTTGTCATACCCCTATGGCTACACCTTC. Encoded protein: CATSNLSYPYGYTF.

In regard to this clone: In the same sample, other DNA sequences code for this CDR3. The genes are TRBV7-9 and TRBJ2-3, with 10 nucleotides matching TRBD1. This CDR3 region has 18 residues. In germline, CDR1 is SEHNR, CDR2 FQNEAQ (reference sequence). Unmatched junction bases numbered 19, after V lost 5 bases and J lost 8 bases. CDR3 loop: CASSNRRTGGLSVGTQYF. The CDR3 nucleotides read TGTGCCAGCAGCAACCGCCGGACAGGGGGATTGAGTGTGGGTACGCAGTATTTT.

This clone was seen just once. This CDR3 is also generated by other DNA sequences in the sample. The rearrangement links TRBV7-2 to TRBJ1-1; D call uncertain. CDR3 length equals 13 residues. Deletions cut 2 bases from V and 1 base from J, with 5 bases between. Per the germline V gene, CDR1 is SGHTA and CDR2 is FQGNSA. CDR3 nucleotides: TGTGCCAGCAGCTTACTGGGGAACACTGAAGCTTTCTTT. Amino acid sequence: CASSLLGNTEAFF.

The V and J genes are TRBV2 and TRBJ2-2; D possibly corresponds to TRBD1 (5 bases). The CDR3 contains 14 residues. The V end lost 8 bases, the J end lost 1 base, and 11 bases lay between the germline ends. Germline CDR1 and CDR2: SNHLY and FYNNEI. The CDR3 DNA is TGTGCCAGCGGGGCACACATGAACACCGGGGAGCTGTTTTTT. Amino acid sequence: CASGAHMNTGELFF.

The chain has TRBV12-3 or TRBV12-4 and TRBJ2-2; D is unresolved. The V gene lost 3 bases and the J gene lost 7 bases, with 3 bases spanning the gap. This CDR3 is 11 amino acids long. The CDR3 sequence is CASSFLGELFF. The DNA of the CDR3 is TGTGCCAGCAGTTTTCTCGGGGAGCTGTTTTTT.

The genes are TRBV9 and TRBJ2-1, with a possible D match to TRBD1 (6 bases). V shed 0 bases and J shed 7 bases, with 14 bases lying between them. CDR1 SGDLS and CDR2 YYNGEE come from the germline V gene. The CDR3 spans 15 residues. CDR3: CASSVGGGIYNEQFF. CDR3 DNA sequence: TGTGCCAGCAGCGTAGGAGGGGGAATTTATAATGAGCAGTTCTTC.

The count of this clone is one. The V call is TRBV5-1, the J call TRBJ1-1; D unclear. This CDR3 contains 14 residues. Germline V gives CDR1 SGHRS, CDR2 YFSETQ. The V end lost 2 bases, the J end lost 1 base, and 9 bases lay between the germline ends. This CDR3 reads CASSFREQNTEAFF. CDR3 sequence (DNA): TGCGCCAGCAGCTTCCGGGAGCAGAACACTGAAGCTTTCTTT.

This rearrangement joins TRBV27 to TRBJ1-1, with 8 bases identical to TRBD1. The CDR3 contains 15 residues. Germline V gene lookup returns CDR1 MNHEY and CDR2 SMNVEV (reference sequence). V lost 5 bases and J lost 1; bases outside the gene matches: 6. CDR3 DNA sequence: TGTGCCAGCAGTGTCCGACAGGGGAGGAACACTGAAGCTTTCTTT. Protein: CASSVRQGRNTEAFF.

This chain connects TRBV6-5 to TRBJ2-2, with 8 bases matching TRBD1. With V trimmed by 7 bases and J by 5 bases, 6 bases remained unmatched. Germline CDR1 and CDR2: MNHEY and SVGAGI. The length of the CDR3 is 14 residues. This chain's CDR3 is CASTGTGETGELFF. In DNA form, the CDR3 reads TGTGCCAGCACCGGGACAGGAGAGACCGGGGAGCTGTTTTTT.

This rearrangement joins TRBV29-1 to TRBJ1-1; D is unclear. Germline V CDR1 and CDR2: SQVTM, ANQGSEA. The V end lost 2 bases, the J end lost 0 bases, and 7 bases lay between the germline ends. The CDR3 has 13 amino acids. The CDR3 here is CSVERRLNTEAFF. The DNA for the CDR3 is TGCAGCGTTGAACGACGCCTGAACACTGAAGCTTTCTTT.

This chain joins TRBV10-3 and TRBJ1-1, with 8 nucleotides matching TRBD1. CDR1 and CDR2 from the germline V gene are ENHRY and SYGVKD. The CDR3 sequence is 15 residues long. Losses at the gene ends were 7 bases for V and 4 bases for J; bases not matched to a gene: 11. The CDR3 loop is CAITANPTGGTEAFF. The CDR3 bases are TGTGCCATCACCGCAAATCCTACAGGGGGCACTGAAGCTTTCTTT.

The rearrangement links TRBV5-1 to TRBJ1-1; D not certain. The CDR3 has 14 residues. The V gene lost 4 bases and the J gene lost 1 base, with 11 bases spanning the gap. Per the germline V gene, CDR1 is SGHRS and CDR2 is YFSETQ. The CDR3 loop is CASSGRTTNTEAFF. DNA for the CDR3: TGCGCCAGCAGCGGCAGGACCACGAACACTGAAGCTTTCTTT.